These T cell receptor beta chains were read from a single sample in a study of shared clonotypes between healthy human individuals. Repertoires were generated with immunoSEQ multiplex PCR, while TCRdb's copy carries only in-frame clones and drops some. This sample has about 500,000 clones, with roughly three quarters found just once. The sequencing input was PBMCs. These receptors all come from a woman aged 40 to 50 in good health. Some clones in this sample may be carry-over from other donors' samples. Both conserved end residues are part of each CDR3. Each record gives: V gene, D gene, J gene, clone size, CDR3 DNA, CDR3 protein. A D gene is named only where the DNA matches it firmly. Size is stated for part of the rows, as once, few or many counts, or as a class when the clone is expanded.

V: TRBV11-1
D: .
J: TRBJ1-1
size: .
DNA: TGTGCCAGCAGCCTTTCCCAACCAAGCGGGGGCGGCACTGAAGCTTTCTTT
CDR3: CASSLSQPSGGGTEAFF

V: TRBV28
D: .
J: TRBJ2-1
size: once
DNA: TGTGCCAGCAGCCTACAGGGCCCTTCCTACAATGAGCAGTTCTTC
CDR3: CASSLQGPSYNEQFF

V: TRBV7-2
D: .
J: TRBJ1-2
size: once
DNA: TGTGCCAGCAGCTCCAGACAAGACGGCTACACCTTC
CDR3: CASSSRQDGYTF

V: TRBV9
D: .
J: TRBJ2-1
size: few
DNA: TGTGCCAGCAGCGTAGTCCTAGGCGCTGAGCAGTTCTTC
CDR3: CASSVVLGAEQFF

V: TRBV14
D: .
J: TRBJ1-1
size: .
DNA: TGTGCCAGCAGCCAAGATTGGTTAGGTCGTAGGACTGAAGCTTTCTTT
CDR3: CASSQDWLGRRTEAFF

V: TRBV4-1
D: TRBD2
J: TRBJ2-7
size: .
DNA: TGCGCCAGCAGCTACGTGGGGGGGAGGTACGAGCAGTACTTC
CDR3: CASSYVGGRYEQYF

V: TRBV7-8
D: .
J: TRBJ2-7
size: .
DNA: TGTGCCAGCAGATCAGGGGCAGGGATGTATGAGCAGTACTTC
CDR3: CASRSGAGMYEQYF

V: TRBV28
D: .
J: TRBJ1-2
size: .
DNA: TGTGCCAGCAGTTTAGACAAAAACTATGGCTACACCTTC
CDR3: CASSLDKNYGYTF

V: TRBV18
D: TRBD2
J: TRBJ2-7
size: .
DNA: TGTGCCAGCTCACCAGGACTAGCGGGAGGGACCTACGAGCAGTACTTC
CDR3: CASSPGLAGGTYEQYF

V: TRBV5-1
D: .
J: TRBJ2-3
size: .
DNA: TGCGCCAGCAGCTTGGCCGGAGGCGGTGGCACAGATACGCAGTATTTT
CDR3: CASSLAGGGGTDTQYF

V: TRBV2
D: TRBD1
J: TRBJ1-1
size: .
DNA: TGTGCCAGCATCGCGGACAGGTGGTACACTGAAGCTTTCTTT
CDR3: CASIADRWYTEAFF

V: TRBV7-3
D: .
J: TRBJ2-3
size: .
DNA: TGTGCCAGCAGCTCACCGGGACGCTATACGCAGTATTTT
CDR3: CASSSPGRYTQYF

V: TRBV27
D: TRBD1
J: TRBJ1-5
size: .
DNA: TGTGCCAGCAGTTTGACAGGGTTTAATTTGGAGAATCAGCCCCAGCATTTT
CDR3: CASSLTGFNLENQPQHF

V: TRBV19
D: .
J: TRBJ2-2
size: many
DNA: TGTGCCAGTAGTATAGATCGTGGGGATATCGGGGAGCTGTTTTTT
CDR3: CASSIDRGDIGELFF

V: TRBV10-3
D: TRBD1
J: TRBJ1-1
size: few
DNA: TGTGCCATCAGTGAAGGGGGCGAGGTCACTGAAGCTTTCTTT
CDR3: CAISEGGEVTEAFF

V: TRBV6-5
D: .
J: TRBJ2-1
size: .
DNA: TGTGCCAGCTACCCCGTCAGTGAGCAGTTCTTC
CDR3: CASYPVSEQFF

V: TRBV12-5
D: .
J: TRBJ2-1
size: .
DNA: TGTGCTAGTGGTTTAATATTCGGGCCAGAACTCAATGAGCAGTTCTTC
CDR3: CASGLIFGPELNEQFF

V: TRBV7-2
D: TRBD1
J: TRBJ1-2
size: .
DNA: TGTGCCAGCAGCCCCTGGGACAGGGTGGAGGGCTACACCTTC
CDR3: CASSPWDRVEGYTF

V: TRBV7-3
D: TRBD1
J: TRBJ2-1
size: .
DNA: TGTGCCAGCAGCTTAAGCCAGGGGGCGGGAAATGAGCAGTTCTTC
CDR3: CASSLSQGAGNEQFF

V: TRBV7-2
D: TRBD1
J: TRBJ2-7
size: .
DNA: TGTGCCAGCAGCTTAGCCCTAGGACAGGGGGCCTCCCAACCATGGAACGAGCAGTACTTC
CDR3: CASSLALGQGASQPWNEQYF

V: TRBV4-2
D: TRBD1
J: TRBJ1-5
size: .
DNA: TGTGCCAGCAGCCCCCAATCGGACAGGGGGGATCAGCCCCAGCATTTT
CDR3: CASSPQSDRGDQPQHF

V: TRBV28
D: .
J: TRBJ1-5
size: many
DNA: TGTGCCAGCACGTACCGGGACACACTAATTCAGCCCCAGCATTTT
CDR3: CASTYRDTLIQPQHF

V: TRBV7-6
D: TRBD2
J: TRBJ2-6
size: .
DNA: TGTGCCAGCAGCCTGACTAGCACCCGCTCTGGGGCCAACGTCCTGACTTTC
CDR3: CASSLTSTRSGANVLTF

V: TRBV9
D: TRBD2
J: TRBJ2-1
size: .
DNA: TGTGCCAGCAGCGTAGTGGGGCTCGGACTAGCGGGAAGTAGGACCTACAATGAGCAGTTCTTC
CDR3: CASSVVGLGLAGSRTYNEQFF

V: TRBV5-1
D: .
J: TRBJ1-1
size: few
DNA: TGCGCCAGCAGCTTGGTACAGGGTGGCACTGAAGCTTTCTTT
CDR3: CASSLVQGGTEAFF

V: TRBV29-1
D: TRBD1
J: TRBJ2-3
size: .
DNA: TGCAGCGTTGATGAGGGGGCAACAGATACGCAGTATTTT
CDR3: CSVDEGATDTQYF